These 32 T cell receptor beta chains came from one sample sequenced in a study of cytomegalovirus exposure and HLA in healthy donors (dated by TCRdb to about 2017). Libraries came from the immunoSEQ multiplex PCR assay. The source is immuneACCESS, and TCRdb retained only in-frame sequences with V and J called. Part of the clones is not carried over; for the studies checked, unresolved V genes explain less than half of this, and the remainder is unexplained. The sample includes 60,000 to 85,000 clones, with over 95% observed a single time. The ten largest account for 4.5% of the sample. Material: PBMCs. The receptors stem from a woman between 18 and 29 years old in good health and CMV-seropositive.

The V call is TRBV15, the J call TRBJ1-1; the D gene is possibly TRBD1 (6 bases). Trimming removed 3 bases from V and 1 base from J, with 9 bases in between. CDR1 LNHNV and CDR2 YYDKDF come from the germline V gene (reference sequence). The CDR3 loop spans 14 amino acids. The CDR3 spells CATSRGTRNTEAFF. The CDR3 DNA reads TGTGCCACCAGCAGGGGGACACGGAACACTGAAGCTTTCTTT.

The rearrangement links TRBV27 to TRBJ2-7; 7 positions match TRBD2. J was trimmed by 6 bases and V by 0 bases; bases with no gene match: 11. CDR1 is MNHEY and CDR2 is SMNVEV in the germline V gene (reference sequence). The CDR3 runs 16 residues. The CDR3 spells CASSLSGLESRAEQYF. The CDR3 DNA reads TGTGCCAGCAGTTTATCTGGACTAGAGAGCCGTGCCGAGCAGTACTTC.

The J gene is TRBJ2-2, the V gene TRBV6-6, with 8 bases matching TRBD1. This CDR3 spans 14 amino acids. Germline V gives CDR1 MNHNY, CDR2 SVGAGI (reference sequence). V trimming: 6 bases; J trimming: 4 bases; junction bases outside the gene matches: 4. The CDR3 spells CASRGTGLTGELFF. The DNA of the CDR3 is TGTGCCAGCAGGGGGACAGGCCTCACCGGGGAGCTGTTTTTT.

The chain recombines TRBV5-1 with TRBJ1-1, with TRBD1 matching over 7 bases. The CDR3 sequence is 16 residues long. In germline, CDR1 is SGHRS, CDR2 YFSETQ. V was pared by 0 bases and J by 6 bases, with 11 bases of the junction left unmatched. CDR3 in DNA: TGCGCCAGCAGCTTGGAAAGGGGGCCGGGCCGTGCTGAAGCTTTCTTT. Translating it yields CASSLERGPGRAEAFF.

This clone came up once. The chain joins TRBV27 to TRBJ2-7; 8 nucleotides line up with TRBD2. The CDR3 sequence is 13 residues long. Germline CDR1 MNHEY, CDR2 SMNVEV (reference sequence). V shed 2 bases, J shed 6 bases, and the junction held 3 bases outside the gene matches. The chain's CDR3 is CASSLAGGIEQYF. The CDR3 DNA is TGTGCCAGCAGTTTAGCGGGAGGAATCGAGCAGTACTTC.

The V call is TRBV2, the J call TRBJ2-5; tentative D call: TRBD2 (5 bases). The CDR3 runs 13 residues. Germline V CDR1 and CDR2: SNHLY, FYNNEI. V was shortened by 3 bases and J by 5 bases, with 10 bases between the two germline ends. DNA of the CDR3: TGTGCCAGCAGTGATTGGGAGAGGGAGACCCAGTACTTC. Translating gives CASSDWERETQYF.

The V gene is TRBV6-6, the J gene TRBJ1-2; the D gene is possibly TRBD1 (5 bases). V shed 2 bases and J shed 8 bases, with 15 bases lying between them. CDR3 length: 14 amino acids. Germline values: CDR1 MNHNY, CDR2 SVGAGI (reference sequence). In DNA, the CDR3 is TGTGCCAGCAGTTACGGGGGGACGGGCCTGGGCTACACCTTC. It is translated as CASSYGGTGLGYTF.

This clone was found a few times. The chain has TRBV15 and TRBJ2-7; TRBD2 matches 12 bases. V lost 5 bases to trimming and J lost 4 bases; unmatched junction nucleotides: 3. Germline assignment: CDR1 LNHNV and CDR2 YYDKDF (reference sequence). The CDR3 length is 14 residues. This chain's CDR3 is CATSPTSGSYEQYF. The CDR3 bases are TGTGCCACCAGCCCGACTAGCGGGAGTTACGAGCAGTACTTC.

The V gene is TRBV6-5, the J gene TRBJ2-1, with D possibly matching TRBD2 (6 bases). This CDR3 comprises 15 residues. V was trimmed by 4 bases and J by 7 bases, leaving 17 bases between them. The germline gives CDR1 MNHEY, CDR2 SVGAGI. CDR3 sequence reads: CASSSQRLVGNEQFF. The CDR3 DNA is TGTGCCAGCAGTTCCCAAAGACTAGTTGGGAATGAGCAGTTCTTC.

V usage is TRBV2 and J usage is TRBJ1-2, with 9 positions matching TRBD1. Germline V gene sequence: CDR1 SNHLY, CDR2 FYNNEI. This CDR3 spans 14 amino acids. Trimming cost V 9 bases and J 7 bases; bases outside gene matches: 12. CDR3 in amino acids: CARSLGGQGRGYTF. CDR3 nucleotide sequence: TGTGCCAGATCCCTGGGGGGACAGGGACGTGGCTACACCTTC.

The chain uses TRBV4-1 and TRBJ2-7; 8 bases line up with TRBD1. Germline CDR1 MGHRA, CDR2 YSYEKL. The CDR3 has 17 residues. V gave up 4 bases and J gave up 0 bases; unmatched junction bases: 11. This CDR3 reads CASSLTSQGGSSYEQYF. The DNA for the CDR3 is TGCGCCAGCAGCCTAACTTCACAGGGGGGAAGCTCCTACGAGCAGTACTTC.

The rearrangement links TRBV5-1 to TRBJ2-2; TRBD1 might be the D (5 bases). The CDR3 spans 18 residues. The germline V and J ends were trimmed by 0 bases and 5 bases, with 20 bases remaining between them. Germline V gene lookup returns CDR1 SGHRS and CDR2 YFSETQ. CDR3 coding DNA: TGCGCCAGCAGCTTGGAGGGCAGGGCTCTTGAGTTTACCGGGGAGCTGTTTTTT. Protein product: CASSLEGRALEFTGELFF.

The CDR3 DNA reads as TGTGCCAGCAGTTCAGGGGGCGACAGGGGGGTAACTGAAGCTTTCTTT. Translation: CASSSGGDRGVTEAFF. V and J are TRBV28 and TRBJ1-1; 9 bases align to TRBD1. Germline V gene lookup returns CDR1 MDHEN and CDR2 SYDVKM. Unmatched junction bases numbered 11, after V lost 4 bases and J lost 5 bases. There are 16 residues in the CDR3.

The chain recombines TRBV9 with TRBJ2-1; TRBD2 matches 10 bases. Per germline, CDR1 SGDLS and CDR2 YYNGEE. This CDR3 has 17 amino acids. J was trimmed by 9 bases and V by 2 bases; bases with no gene match: 14. CDR3 in amino acids: CASSVRSMASGSVEQFF. The CDR3 DNA sequence: TGTGCCAGCAGCGTCCGGTCGATGGCTAGCGGGAGCGTTGAGCAGTTCTTC.

The V and J genes are TRBV5-6 and TRBJ2-6; D is unclear. The germline CDR1 and CDR2 sequences are SGHDT and YYEEEE. The CDR3 spans 16 residues. The ends were cut back, 1 base at V and 0 bases at J, with 8 bases in the middle. The CDR3 here is CASSLLGNSGANVLTF. DNA of the CDR3: TGTGCCAGCAGCTTGCTAGGTAACTCTGGGGCCAACGTCCTGACTTTC.

The genes are TRBV9 and TRBJ2-7; D possibly corresponds to TRBD2 (6 bases). The CDR3 is 14 amino acids. Trimming removed 5 bases at V and 6 bases at J, with 18 bases between. Germline V gives CDR1 SGDLS, CDR2 YYNGEE. Here the CDR3 DNA reads TGTGCCAGCAGTACTCGGGCGGGATTATCCGAGCAGTACTTC. This codes for CASSTRAGLSEQYF.

This sequence joins TRBV27 and TRBJ2-7, with 10 bases that match TRBD2. The V gene end was trimmed by 2 bases and the J gene end by 2 bases; junction bases not matched to a gene: 3. Germline V CDR1 and CDR2: MNHEY, SMNVEV (reference sequence). CDR3 length: 15 amino acids. In nucleotides, the CDR3 is TGTGCCAGCAGTTTAGTTCTAGCGGGGGCCTACGAGCAGTACTTC. As protein: CASSLVLAGAYEQYF.

The CDR3 loop is CASSVGGQGNTEAFF. DNA for the CDR3: TGTGCCAGCAGCGTAGGAGGACAGGGGAACACTGAAGCTTTCTTT. The chain has TRBV9 and TRBJ1-1; 8 bases agree with TRBD1. The CDR3 loop spans 15 amino acids. Germline lookup yields CDR1 SGDLS and CDR2 YYNGEE. Germline trimming cut 0 bases from V and 1 base from J; bases unmatched to any gene: 2. The variable domain in full, completed from reference TRBV9 and TRBJ1-1, reads DSGVTQTPKHLITATGQRVTLRCSPRSGDLSVYWYQQSLDQGLQFLIQYYNGEERAKGNILERFSAQQFPDLHSELNLSSLELGDSALYFCASSVGGQGNTEAFFGQGTRLTVV.

Here the CDR3 DNA reads TGTGCCAGCTGGCCTCTAGCGGGAGCTCGCGAGCAGTACTTC. Amino acids: CASWPLAGAREQYF. V gene TRBV6-5 combines with J gene TRBJ2-7; 10 bases agree with TRBD2. With V trimmed by 8 bases and J by 6 bases, 10 bases remained unmatched. This CDR3 is 14 amino acids long. Germline V gene lookup returns CDR1 MNHEY and CDR2 SVGAGI.

This chain connects TRBV15 to TRBJ1-2; TRBD1 matches at 8 bases. V trimming: 6 bases; J trimming: 5 bases; junction bases outside the gene matches: 5. CDR3 length equals 13 residues. Germline V gives CDR1 LNHNV, CDR2 YYDKDF (reference sequence). In DNA, the CDR3 is TGTGCCACCAGTACCGGGACAGGTTATGGCTACACCTTC. Protein sequence: CATSTGTGYGYTF.

J is TRBJ2-7 and V is TRBV10-3; TRBD1 matches 8 bases. The germline gives CDR1 ENHRY, CDR2 SYGVKD. The CDR3 has 14 residues. Trimming took 6 bases from V and 7 from J; bases not matched to a gene: 11. The DNA of the CDR3 is TGTGCCATCAGATGGGATCAGGGGGCGCGTGAGCAGTACTTC. This encodes CAIRWDQGAREQYF.

The chain combines TRBV4-1 with TRBJ1-2; 7 bases are shared with TRBD1. The CDR3 has 16 residues. Germline V CDR1 and CDR2: MGHRA, YSYEKL. Trimming took 0 bases from V and 2 from J; bases not matched to a gene: 6. The CDR3: CASSQESQGDNYGYTF. The CDR3 bases are TGCGCCAGCAGCCAAGAAAGCCAGGGGGACAACTATGGCTACACCTTC.

With regard to this clone: At one end, the junction sequence differs from germline, possibly due to a read error. The chain combines TRBV6-4 with TRBJ2-2; D gene ambiguous. CDR1 and CDR2 (germline): MRHNA, SNTAGT. The CDR3 length is 13 residues. Written as DNA, the CDR3 is TGTGCCAGCCGGCAGGCAAACATCGGGGAGCTGTTTTTT. This gives the protein CASRQANIGELFF.

The chain links TRBV4-1 to TRBJ2-7, with D maybe TRBD1 (6 bases). From germline, CDR1 is MGHRA and CDR2 YSYEKL. This CDR3 is built from 15 residues. Deletions cut 5 bases from V and 7 bases from J, with 21 bases between. DNA for the CDR3: TGCGCCAGCAGCGACCACGTGGACAGCCCAGGTGAGCAGTACTTC. Residues: CASSDHVDSPGEQYF.

J is TRBJ2-7 and V is TRBV27; 9 nucleotides match TRBD2. The CDR3 is 14 amino acids. V was clipped by 3 bases and J by 3 bases; unmatched bases: 3. From germline, CDR1 is MNHEY and CDR2 SMNVEV (reference sequence). The CDR3 loop is CASSLGSGSYEQYF. In DNA, the CDR3 is TGTGCCAGCAGTTTGGGTAGCGGGAGCTACGAGCAGTACTTC.

This chain joins TRBV7-2 and TRBJ2-3; the match to TRBD2 covers 8 bases. V gave up 5 bases and J gave up 1 base; unmatched junction bases: 5. CDR3 length: 15 residues. Germline CDR1 and CDR2: SGHTA and FQGNSA. CDR3 in amino acids: CASSPQTSGTDTQYF. In DNA form, the CDR3 reads TGTGCCAGCAGCCCTCAGACTAGCGGCACAGATACGCAGTATTTT. The complete variable domain, with remaining parts taken from reference TRBV7-2 and TRBJ2-3, reads GAGVSQSPSNKVTEKGKDVELRCDPISGHTALYWYRQSLGQGLEFLIYFQGNSAPDKSGLPSDRFSAERTGGSVSTLTIQRTQQEDSAVYLCASSPQTSGTDTQYFGPGTRLTVL.

The genes are TRBV28 and TRBJ2-1; 10 nucleotides agree with TRBD2. The CDR3 extends over 14 amino acids. The V gene end was trimmed by 6 bases and the J gene end by 6 bases; junction bases not matched to a gene: 5. Germline V lookup: CDR1 MDHEN, CDR2 SYDVKM. CDR3 coding DNA: TGTGCCAGCAGAGAGACTAGCGGGTCCAATGAGCAGTTCTTC. Protein: CASRETSGSNEQFF.

The count of this clone is one. J is TRBJ2-3 and V is TRBV27, with 11 bases identical to TRBD1. CDR3 length: 17 amino acids. The junction had 9 bases not matched to a gene; V was cut back by 5 bases and J by 2 bases. Germline V gene lookup returns CDR1 MNHEY and CDR2 SMNVEV (reference sequence). The CDR3 loop reads CASSLRTGGRYTDTQYF. CDR3 nucleotide sequence: TGTGCCAGCAGTCTCCGGACAGGGGGCCGGTACACAGATACGCAGTATTTT.

The J gene is TRBJ2-3, the V gene TRBV11-2, with TRBD2 as a possible D gene (5 bases). Germline V gene data show CDR1 as SGHAT and CDR2 as FQNNGV. V gave up 1 base and J gave up 0 bases, with 8 bases separating them. The CDR3 consists of 15 residues. The CDR3 DNA reads as TGTGCCAGCAGCTTAGTAGGCGGGAGCACAGATACGCAGTATTTT. Its translation: CASSLVGGSTDTQYF. The full variable domain, its missing parts supplied by reference TRBV11-2 and TRBJ2-3, is EAGVAQSPRYKIIEKRQSVAFWCNPISGHATLYWYQQILGQGPKLLIQFQNNGVVDDSQLPKDRFSAERLKGVDSTLKIQPAKLEDSAVYLCASSLVGGSTDTQYFGPGTRLTVL.

CDR3 amino acids: CASSLVSNEQFF. CDR3 DNA: TGTGCCAGCAGCTTAGTCTCCAATGAGCAGTTCTTC. This rearrangement joins TRBV7-9 to TRBJ2-1, with D uncertain. Germline lookup yields CDR1 SEHNR and CDR2 FQNEAQ (reference sequence). CDR3 size: 12 residues. V lost 1 base and J 6 bases, leaving 4 bases between the germline ends.

The J gene is TRBJ2-1, the V gene TRBV7-6; D remains ambiguous. This CDR3 is 16 amino acids long. V was shortened by 0 bases and J by 0 bases, with 9 bases between the two germline ends. The V gene's germline CDR1 is SGHVS and CDR2 FNYEAQ. Here the CDR3 DNA reads TGTGCCAGCAGCTTAGCGGCCCCCAGCTCCTACAATGAGCAGTTCTTC. Residues: CASSLAAPSSYNEQFF.

V gene TRBV27 combines with J gene TRBJ2-7, with TRBD2 matching over 11 bases. V shed 2 bases, J shed 0 bases, and the junction held 6 bases outside the gene matches. Germline CDR1 MNHEY, CDR2 SMNVEV (reference sequence). This CDR3 contains 17 residues. The CDR3 nucleotides read TGTGCCAGCAGTTTAAGGTCACTAGCGGGAGTCTCCTACGAGCAGTACTTC. Amino acid sequence: CASSLRSLAGVSYEQYF.